This record concerns one T cell receptor beta chain sequence. What it binds is unknown. This sample is part of a study of CD8 T cells in Susac syndrome. RNA amounts of roughly 0.5 to 1 ug underwent reverse transcription with random hexamers. TCRdb passed the immunoSEQ multiplex PCR reads through MiXCR, listing each CDR3 protein once. Of 90,000 to 150,000 distinct CDR3 sequences listed, 80% to 95% were seen once; the top ten hold about 0.12%. Germline CDR1 and CDR2: DFQATT and SNEGSKA (reference sequence). CDR3 size: 12 residues. Trimming took off 3 bases at V and 9 bases at J, with 12 bases between the two ends. The study sequenced TCR beta in blood CD8+ and CD4+ T cells. Negative magnetic isolation gave CD8+ and CD4+ cells; FACS enriched CD8+ TEMRA. Study findings and constraints: A relatively small number of individuals underwent TCR sequencing and HLA analysis.

The receptor comes from a human donor in good health. V and J are TRBV20-1 and TRBJ2-1; either TRBD1 or TRBD2 may fit D (5 bases each). The sample comprised CD8+ T cells from PBMCs. CDR3 sequence reads: CSASSGDGEQFF. The DNA for the CDR3 is TGCAGTGCTAGCTCCGGGGACGGTGAGCAGTTCTTC.